The 5 T cell receptor beta chains given below trace back to one sample, sequenced in a study of cytomegalovirus exposure and HLA in healthy donors. The PCR had 60 Vbeta and 13 Jbeta primers. Profiling relied on immunoSEQ multiplex PCR, and the TCRdb table lists in-frame clones only, not all of them. The repertoire holds 120,000 or so clones, with more than 75% as singletons. The sample comprised PBMCs. These receptors were taken from a middle-aged man in good health and CMV-seronegative.

This clone was counted once. This rearrangement joins TRBV7-8 to TRBJ2-5, with 9 bases matching TRBD2. V shed 7 bases, J shed 2 bases, and the junction held 5 bases outside the gene matches. This CDR3 spans 14 amino acids. Germline-derived CDR1 and CDR2 are SGHVS and FQNEAQ. CDR3 region: CASNLAGTQETQYF. The CDR3 bases are TGTGCCAGCAACCTAGCGGGGACACAAGAGACCCAGTACTTC.

The J gene is TRBJ2-2, the V gene TRBV11-2; D perhaps matches TRBD2 (6 bases). The V gene's germline CDR1 is SGHAT and CDR2 FQNNGV. Trimming stripped 1 base from V and 5 bases from J, with 8 bases between. The CDR3 is 14 residues long. The CDR3 region is CASSLVGGTGELFF. For the CDR3, the DNA is TGTGCCAGCAGCTTAGTGGGGGGTACCGGGGAGCTGTTTTTT.

The chain couples TRBV5-4 to TRBJ2-1, with 8 bases that match TRBD2. The CDR3 sequence is 14 residues long. V trimming: 4 bases; J trimming: 2 bases; junction bases outside the gene matches: 2. Germline loops: CDR1 SGHNT, CDR2 YYREEE (reference sequence). The CDR3 DNA follows: TGTGCCAGCAGCCCGGGGGGGGCCTACAATGAGCAGTTCTTC. Translated: CASSPGGAYNEQFF.

V usage is TRBV11-2 and J usage is TRBJ1-1; 12 nucleotides align to TRBD1. With 8 bases clipped from V and 8 bases from J, the junction kept 12 bases outside the gene matches. Germline V CDR1 and CDR2: SGHAT, FQNNGV. The CDR3 is 15 amino acids. The CDR3 is CASSNLGTGGQEAFF. The CDR3 DNA reads TGTGCCAGCTCGAACCTGGGGACAGGGGGCCAAGAAGCTTTCTTT.

The chain uses TRBV2 and TRBJ2-4; D is undetermined. V was clipped by 4 bases and J by 9 bases, with 7 bases between them. The germline CDR1 and CDR2 sequences are SNHLY and FYNNEI. This CDR3 region has 11 residues. The CDR3: CASSVLAIQYF. The CDR3 nucleotides read TGTGCCAGCAGTGTATTAGCCATTCAGTACTTC.